The following is a T cell receptor (beta chain) sequence with its context. Method: immunoSEQ multiplex PCR; TCRdb's copy keeps in-frame clones and lacks some. Counted here are 90,000 to 100,000 clones, 85% to 90% occurring once; the ten biggest clones make up 7.5%. The CDR3 is 15 residues long. V was clipped by 4 bases and J by 4 bases; unmatched bases: 7. CDR1 and CDR2 from the germline V gene are MDHEN and SYDVKM. The data stem from a study of T cell responses to AZD1222 COVID-19 vaccine. This rearrangement joins TRBV28 to TRBJ1-5; 7 bases are a match to TRBD1. This receptor was identified in an adult in good health. The material sequenced was peripheral blood, taken on day 0 of AZD1222 vaccination. This CDR3 is CASSSGDSFNQPQHF. Here the CDR3 DNA reads TGTGCCAGCAGTTCGGGGGACAGTTTTAATCAGCCCCAGCATTTT.